These 8 T cell receptor beta chains came from one sample sequenced in a study of CD8+CD57+ T cells in acquired aplastic anemia. Patients sequenced had flow cytometry evidence of CD8+CD57+ cell expansion. The template used for profiling TCR beta VDJ and CDR3 was genomic DNA. TCRdb redid the calling of the reads with MiXCR, one entry per CDR3 protein. The sample yields about 160,000 distinct CDR3 sequences, 47% seen once. The material sequenced was sorted CD4+, CD8+, or CD8+CD57+ T cells (not recorded which) from PBMCs. The receptors derive from a human donor with aplastic anemia.

As for this clonotype: The junction departs from the called germline gene at one end, perhaps through a read error. The chain carries TRBV10-3 and TRBJ1-6; D is ambiguous. The germline CDR1 and CDR2 sequences are ENHRY and SYGVKD. The CDR3 length is 13 residues. The CDR3 DNA sequence: TGTGCCAGCAGTACGGACCTGGGTTCACCCCTCCACTTT. Protein: CASSTDLGSPLHF.

The chain combines TRBV6-2 or TRBV6-3 with TRBJ1-2, with D perhaps TRBD1 (6 bases). CDR1 MNHEY and CDR2 SVGEGT come from the germline V gene. This CDR3 contains 14 residues. V was shortened by 7 bases and J by 8 bases, with 20 bases between the two germline ends. The CDR3 DNA reads TGTGCCAGCATTCCTCTGGGGGCCCAGAGGGGCTACACCTTC. This gives the protein CASIPLGAQRGYTF.

This clonotype occurred many times. CDR3 sequence reads: CASSLGTWDQETQYF. The CDR3 DNA reads TGTGCCAGCAGTTTAGGGACATGGGATCAAGAGACCCAGTACTTC. The V and J genes are TRBV12-3 or TRBV12-4 and TRBJ2-5, with a weak D call TRBD1 (5 bases). The CDR3 extends over 15 amino acids. Trimming left V 1 base short and J 2 bases short, with 11 bases between.

With regard to this clonotype: The junction departs from the called germline gene at one end, perhaps through a read error. The rearrangement joins TRBV6-1 to TRBJ2-7; no reliable D call. Looked up from germline, CDR1 is MNHNS and CDR2 is SASEGT. This CDR3 spans 16 amino acids. DNA of the CDR3: TGTACCAGCAGTGAAGGGCCCCATAAAAACCTCTACGAGCAGTACTTC. Translated: CTSSEGPHKNLYEQYF.

The chain uses TRBV12-3 or TRBV12-4 and TRBJ1-4; a possible D gene is TRBD1 (5 bases). The CDR3 has 19 residues. Deletions cut 6 bases from V and 5 bases from J, with 28 bases between. For the CDR3, the DNA is TGTGCCAGCAGCCGGGGGGGGGTACAGAGGTTAGCAGCGAATGAAAAACTGTTTTTT. Its protein is CASSRGGVQRLAANEKLFF.

The V call is TRBV10-3, the J call TRBJ1-2, with D uncertain. There are 12 residues in the CDR3. Germline CDR1 ENHRY, CDR2 SYGVKD. V was clipped by 2 bases and J by 7 bases, with 8 bases between them. The CDR3 DNA sequence: TGTGCCATCAGTGAGGGTGGGTTTGGCTACACCTTC. Its translation: CAISEGGFGYTF.

This clonotype was recorded at least ten times. The chain is built from TRBV7-2 and TRBJ2-7; tentative D call: TRBD2 (6 bases). Germline CDR1 SGHTA, CDR2 FQGNSA. Trimming stripped 1 base from V and 3 bases from J, with 10 bases between. This CDR3 is 14 amino acids long. Here the CDR3 reads CASSLDAGSYEQYF. CDR3 bases: TGTGCCAGCAGCTTAGACGCCGGGAGCTACGAGCAGTACTTC.

This clonotype occurred once. The genes are TRBV10-3 and TRBJ2-3; 10 bases map to TRBD2. Per the germline V gene, CDR1 is ENHRY and CDR2 is SYGVKD. V lost 6 bases to trimming and J lost 3 bases; unmatched junction nucleotides: 6. This CDR3 has 15 amino acids. CDR3 region: CAIRASGSNTDTQYF. The CDR3 DNA reads TGTGCCATCAGGGCTAGCGGGAGTAATACAGATACGCAGTATTTT.